This T cell receptor (beta chain) was captured in a study of PD-1 blockade in classical Hodgkin lymphoma. Regarding this clone: Its antigen is not known.

Only in-frame clones appear in the TCRdb table, and some are missing; sequencing was by immunoSEQ multiplex PCR. The repertoire includes about 21,000 clones, approximately 85% of them detected once, and approximately 12% sits in the top ten. V was shortened by 1 base and J by 0 bases, with 8 bases between the two germline ends. The germline V gene has CDR1 SGDLS and CDR2 YYNGEE. This CDR3 is built from 15 residues. General observations from the study: Excluded were patients who started nivolumab under 1 year after ASCT, a group that had lower diversity. Healthy donors reportedly exceeded newly diagnosed patients in baseline TCR diversity. Newly diagnosed patients had diversity similar to the baseline diversity of complete responders. TCR diversity rose significantly by C4D1 in CD4+ but not CD8+ cells.

The time point was: cycle 4 day 1 (C4D1), after 5 to 7 weeks of nivolumab. All trial patients relapsed after autologous stem cell transplantation. The origin of this receptor is a human donor with classical Hodgkin lymphoma. The rearrangement uses TRBV9 and TRBJ1-3, with TRBD1 as a possible D gene (6 bases). The source was peripheral blood mononuclear cells (PBMCs), collected before the fourth cycle of nivolumab. In nucleotides, the CDR3 is TGTGCCAGCAGCGTAATAGGGGGCTCTGGAAACACCATATATTTT. Its translation is CASSVIGGSGNTIYF.